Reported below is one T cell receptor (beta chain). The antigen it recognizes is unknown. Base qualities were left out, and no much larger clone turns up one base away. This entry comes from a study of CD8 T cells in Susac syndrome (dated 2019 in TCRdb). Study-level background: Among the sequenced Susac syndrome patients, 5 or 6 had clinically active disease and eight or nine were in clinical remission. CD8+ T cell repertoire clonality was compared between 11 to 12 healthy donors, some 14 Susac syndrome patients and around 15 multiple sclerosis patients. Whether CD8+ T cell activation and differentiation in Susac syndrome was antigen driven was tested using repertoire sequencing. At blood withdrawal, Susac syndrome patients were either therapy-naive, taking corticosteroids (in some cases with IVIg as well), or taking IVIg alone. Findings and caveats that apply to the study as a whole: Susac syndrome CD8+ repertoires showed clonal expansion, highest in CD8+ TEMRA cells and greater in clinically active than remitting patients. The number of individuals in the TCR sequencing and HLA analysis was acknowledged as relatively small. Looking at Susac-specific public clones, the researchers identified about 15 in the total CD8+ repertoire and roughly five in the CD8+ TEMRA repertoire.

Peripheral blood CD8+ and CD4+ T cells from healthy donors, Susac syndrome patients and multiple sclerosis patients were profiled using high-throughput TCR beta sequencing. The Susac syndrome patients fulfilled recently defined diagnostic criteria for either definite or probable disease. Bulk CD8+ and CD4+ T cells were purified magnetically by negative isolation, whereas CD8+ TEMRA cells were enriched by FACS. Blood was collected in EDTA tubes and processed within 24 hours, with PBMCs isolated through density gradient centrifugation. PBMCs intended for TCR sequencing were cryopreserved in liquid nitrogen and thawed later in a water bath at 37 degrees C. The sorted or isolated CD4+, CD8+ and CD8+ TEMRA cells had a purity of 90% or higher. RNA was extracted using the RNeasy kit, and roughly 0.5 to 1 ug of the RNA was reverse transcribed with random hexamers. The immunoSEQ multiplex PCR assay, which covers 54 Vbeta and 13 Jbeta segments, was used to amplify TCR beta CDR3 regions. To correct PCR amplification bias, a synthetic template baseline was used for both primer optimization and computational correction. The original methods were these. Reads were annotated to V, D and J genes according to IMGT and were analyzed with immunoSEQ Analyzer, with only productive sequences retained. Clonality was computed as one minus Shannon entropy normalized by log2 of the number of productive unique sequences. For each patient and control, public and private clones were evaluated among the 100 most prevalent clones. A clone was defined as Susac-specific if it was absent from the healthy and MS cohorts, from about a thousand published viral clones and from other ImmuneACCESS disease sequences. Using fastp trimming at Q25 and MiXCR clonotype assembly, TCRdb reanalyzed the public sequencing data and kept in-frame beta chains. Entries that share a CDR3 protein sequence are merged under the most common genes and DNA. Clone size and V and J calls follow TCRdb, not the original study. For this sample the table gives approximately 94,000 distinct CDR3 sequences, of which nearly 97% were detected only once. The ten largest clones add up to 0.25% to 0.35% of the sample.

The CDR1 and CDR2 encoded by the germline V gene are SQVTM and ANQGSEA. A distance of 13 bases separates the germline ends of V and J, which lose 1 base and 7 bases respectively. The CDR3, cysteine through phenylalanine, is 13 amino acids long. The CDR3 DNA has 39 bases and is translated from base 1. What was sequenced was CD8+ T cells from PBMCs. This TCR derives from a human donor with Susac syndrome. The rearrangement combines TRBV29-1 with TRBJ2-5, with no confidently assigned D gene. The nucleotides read TGCAGCGTTGAAGCCTCGGTAGTGAGGACCCAGTACTTC. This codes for CSVEASVVRTQYF.